This is a list of T cell receptor beta chains from one sample in a study of T-cell memory formation after mild COVID-19. One entry per CDR3 protein results from TCRdb running MiXCR on the 5' RACE reads. The sample shows 120,000 to 150,000 distinct CDR3 sequences, roughly 19% of them seen only once. Sequencing was carried out using PBMCs or a T cell subset sorted from them (not recorded which). These receptors originate from an adult woman who had mild COVID-19 (a few samples of this study predate the infection). Cell type and time point are not known. Each CDR3 is given with its conserved first and last residue. Each record gives: D gene, V gene, clone size, J gene, CDR3 protein, CDR3 DNA. D genes are given only for firm matches. Clone size, where shown, is once, few, many, or a class for clones that have expanded.

>TRBD2|TRBV7-9|medium-sized|TRBJ2-7
CASSAPAGVGEQYF
TGTGCCAGCAGCGCCCCAGCGGGGGTCGGCGAGCAGTACTTC
>TRBD1|TRBV20-1|few|TRBJ2-5
CSATGTGDRETQYF
TGCAGTGCAACCGGGACAGGGGACAGAGAGACCCAGTACTTC
>NA|TRBV12-3/TRBV12-4|NA|TRBJ2-3
CASSLQTLPNTDTQYF
TGTGCCAGCAGTTTACAGACCCTCCCGAACACAGATACGCAGTATTTT
>NA|TRBV14|NA|TRBJ2-3
CASSQDMGADTQYF
TGTGCCAGCAGCCAAGATATGGGGGCAGATACGCAGTATTTT
>NA|TRBV5-1|few|TRBJ1-1
CASSLAQGLNTEAFF
TGCGCCAGCAGCTTGGCGCAGGGATTGAACACTGAAGCTTTCTTT
>NA|TRBV7-3|NA|TRBJ1-2
CASSLTGVGYTF
TGTGCCAGCAGCTTAACAGGTGTTGGCTACACCTTC
>NA|TRBV12-3/TRBV12-4|few|TRBJ2-5
CASSWIGEETQYF
TGTGCCAGCAGTTGGATCGGGGAAGAGACCCAGTACTTC
>NA|TRBV15|NA|TRBJ2-7
CATSRAVGGTATYEQYF
TGTGCCACCAGCAGAGCTGTTGGCGGTACGGCAACCTACGAGCAGTACTTC
>TRBD2|TRBV6-2/TRBV6-3|NA|TRBJ2-1
CASRTVGLANYNEQFF
TGTGCCAGCAGAACGGTGGGACTAGCGAACTACAATGAGCAGTTCTTC
>TRBD2|TRBV27|NA|TRBJ2-3
CASSSLTSGRDTQYF
TGTGCCAGCAGTTCCCTGACTAGCGGGAGGGATACGCAGTATTTT
>TRBD2|TRBV6-5|few|TRBJ2-1
CASTPLVSGKRYNEQFF
TGTGCCAGCACTCCCTTGGTAAGCGGGAAAAGATACAATGAGCAGTTCTTC
>NA|TRBV10-3|NA|TRBJ1-2
CAISEQDRYGYTF
TGTGCCATCAGTGAGCAGGACCGGTATGGCTACACCTTC
>TRBD1|TRBV5-1|many|TRBJ2-7
CASSSDRGPYEQYF
TGCGCCAGCAGCTCGGACAGGGGGCCCTACGAGCAGTACTTC
>NA|TRBV5-1|NA|TRBJ2-7
CASSGRGNHYEQYF
TGCGCCAGCAGCGGGAGAGGAAATCACTACGAGCAGTACTTC
>NA|TRBV6-1|few|TRBJ2-5
CASSEGVGPQETQYF
TGTGCCAGCAGTGAAGGTGTCGGACCTCAAGAGACCCAGTACTTC
>NA|TRBV7-9|few|TRBJ2-2
CASSSQGNTGELFF
TGTGCCAGCAGCTCGCAGGGTAACACCGGGGAGCTGTTTTTT
>NA|TRBV11-2|many|TRBJ2-3
CASRLRGILGTDTQYF
TGTGCCAGCAGATTAAGGGGAATTCTTGGCACAGATACGCAGTATTTT
>NA|TRBV24-1|NA|TRBJ1-2
CATSDLRQNYGYTF
TGTGCCACCAGTGATTTGCGGCAGAACTATGGCTACACCTTC
>TRBD1|TRBV7-8|few|TRBJ1-6
CASSLRTGSLSPSPLHF
TGTGCCAGCAGCTTGAGGACAGGCTCCCTGTCTCCTTCACCCCTCCACTTT
>TRBD1|TRBV24-1|few|TRBJ2-7
CATSDPGGYEQYF
TGTGCCACCAGTGATCCAGGGGGCTACGAGCAGTACTTC
>NA|TRBV7-9|NA|TRBJ1-2
CASSLTANYGYTF
TGTGCCAGCAGCTTGACAGCTAACTATGGCTACACCTTC
>NA|TRBV25-1|NA|TRBJ1-5
CASSESSRGNQPQHF
TGTGCCAGCAGTGAATCATCGCGTGGGAATCAGCCCCAGCATTTT
>TRBD2|TRBV20-1|NA|TRBJ2-1
CSARRSSSGRYHEQFF
TGCAGTGCGCGGCGGTCGTCTAGCGGGAGATACCATGAGCAGTTCTTC
>NA|TRBV24-1|few|TRBJ2-5
CATSVLYGGDQETQYF
TGTGCCACCAGTGTTTTATACGGGGGAGACCAAGAGACCCAGTACTTC
>TRBD1|TRBV20-1|few|TRBJ2-3
CSSDRAGTDTQYF
TGCAGTTCGGACAGGGCGGGAACAGATACGCAGTATTTT
>NA|TRBV12-3/TRBV12-4|NA|TRBJ1-1
CASSATTEAFF
TGTGCCAGCAGTGCCACCACTGAAGCTTTCTTT